What follows is one T cell receptor beta chain and its context. This sample stems from a study of blood T cell repertoires in COVID-19. Study in general: The United States, Italy and Spain were the sources of the acute and convalescent COVID-19 samples. Sample material is recorded as cDNA or gDNA derived from T cells, B-cell-depleted T cells, or PBMCs.

This CDR3 contains 13 residues. Germline CDR1 is SEHNR and CDR2 is FQNEAQ (reference sequence). The V gene lost 1 base and the J gene lost 4 bases, with 5 bases spanning the gap. Under the authors' procedure: Reference gene primer amplification gave nucleated cell count estimates. Method: immunoSEQ multiplex PCR; TCRdb's copy keeps in-frame clones and lacks some. V, J and clone size were drawn from that table, and D and trimming were deduced from the DNA. The table includes roughly 92,000 clones, around 87% detected once. The J gene is TRBJ1-3, the V gene TRBV7-9, with D unclear. The clonotype comes from a human donor with acute or convalescent COVID-19. The donor label of this sample is uncertain. The sequenced sample consisted of peripheral blood. This chain's CDR3 is CASSLGGGNTIYF. DNA of the CDR3: TGTGCCAGCAGCTTAGGCGGGGGAAACACCATATATTTT. Based on the CDR3 plus reference TRBV7-9 and TRBJ1-3, the full variable domain is DTGVSQNPRHKITKRGQNVTFRCDPISEHNRLYWYRQTLGQGPEFLTYFQNEAQLEKSRLLSDRFSAERPKGSFSTLEIQRTEQGDSAMYLCASSLGGGNTIYFGEGSWLTVV.